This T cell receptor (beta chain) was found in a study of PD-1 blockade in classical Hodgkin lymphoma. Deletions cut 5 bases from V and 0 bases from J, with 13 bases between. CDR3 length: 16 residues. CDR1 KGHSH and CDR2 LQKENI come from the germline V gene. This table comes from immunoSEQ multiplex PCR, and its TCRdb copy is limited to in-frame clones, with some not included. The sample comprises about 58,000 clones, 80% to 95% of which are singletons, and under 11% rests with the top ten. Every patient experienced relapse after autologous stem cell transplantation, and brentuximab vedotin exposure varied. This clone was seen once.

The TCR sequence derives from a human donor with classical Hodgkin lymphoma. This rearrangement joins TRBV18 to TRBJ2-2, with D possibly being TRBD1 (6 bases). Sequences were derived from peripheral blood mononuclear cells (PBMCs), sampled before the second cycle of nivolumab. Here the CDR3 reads CASSWLGAPNTGELFF. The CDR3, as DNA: TGTGCCAGCTCATGGTTGGGGGCCCCGAACACCGGGGAGCTGTTTTTT. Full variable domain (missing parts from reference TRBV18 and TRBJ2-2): NAGVMQNPRHLVRRRGQEARLRCSPMKGHSHVYWYRQLPEEGLKFMVYLQKENIIDESGMPKERFSAEFPKEGPSILRIQQVVRGDSAAYFCASSWLGAPNTGELFFGEGSRLTVL.